Given below is one TCR beta chain in context. Via MiXCR, TCRdb re-called the RT-PCR reads, giving one row per CDR3 protein. The repertoire holds 450,000 to 500,000 distinct CDR3 sequences, with approximately 9.9% as singletons. The V gene's germline CDR1 is LGHNA and CDR2 YSLEER. The CDR3 runs 18 residues. J lost 10 bases, V lost 4 bases, and 14 bases had no gene match. The source of the sample is a study of response to subunit inactivated influenza vaccine. V is TRBV4-3 and J is TRBJ2-1; 15 nucleotides agree with TRBD2. The TCR was taken from a man aged 50 to 59 who received an inactivated influenza vaccine. The material sequenced was PBMCs from blood, taken roughly 47 days after vaccination. CDR3: CASSRKAGGLAGGGEQFF. The CDR3 region has the DNA TGCGCCAGCAGCCGAAAAGCCGGAGGACTAGCGGGAGGGGGCGAGCAGTTCTTC.